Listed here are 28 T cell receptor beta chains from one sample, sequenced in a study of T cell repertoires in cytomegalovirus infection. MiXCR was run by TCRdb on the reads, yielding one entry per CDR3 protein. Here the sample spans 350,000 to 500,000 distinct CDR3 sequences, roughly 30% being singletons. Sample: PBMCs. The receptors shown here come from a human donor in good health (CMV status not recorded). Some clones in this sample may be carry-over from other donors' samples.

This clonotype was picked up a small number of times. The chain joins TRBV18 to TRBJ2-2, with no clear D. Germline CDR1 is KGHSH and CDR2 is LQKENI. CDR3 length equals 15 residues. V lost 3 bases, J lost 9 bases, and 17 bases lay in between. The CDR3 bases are TGTGCCAGCTCACCGCCTGGACCGGCGGCGAGGGAGCTGTTTTTT. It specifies CASSPPGPAARELFF.

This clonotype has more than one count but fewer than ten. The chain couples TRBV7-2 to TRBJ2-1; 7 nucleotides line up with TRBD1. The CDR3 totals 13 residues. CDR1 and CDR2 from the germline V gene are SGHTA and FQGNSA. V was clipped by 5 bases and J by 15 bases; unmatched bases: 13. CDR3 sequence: CASSPDRVSAGFF. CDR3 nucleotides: TGTGCCAGCAGCCCAGACAGGGTTTCAGCCGGGTTCTTC.

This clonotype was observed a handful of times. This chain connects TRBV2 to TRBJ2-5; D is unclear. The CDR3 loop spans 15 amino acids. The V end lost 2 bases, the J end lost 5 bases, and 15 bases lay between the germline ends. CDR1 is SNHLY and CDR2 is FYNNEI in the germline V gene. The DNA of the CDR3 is TGTGCCAGCAGTGAACTACGGACCCCGCGGGAGACCCAGTACTTC. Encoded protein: CASSELRTPRETQYF.

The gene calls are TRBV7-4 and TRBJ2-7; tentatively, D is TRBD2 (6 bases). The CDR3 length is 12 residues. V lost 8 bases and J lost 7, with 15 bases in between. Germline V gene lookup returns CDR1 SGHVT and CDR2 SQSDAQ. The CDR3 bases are TGTGCCAGCGGTCTCGGGGGTAGGGAGCAGTACTTC. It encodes CASGLGGREQYF.

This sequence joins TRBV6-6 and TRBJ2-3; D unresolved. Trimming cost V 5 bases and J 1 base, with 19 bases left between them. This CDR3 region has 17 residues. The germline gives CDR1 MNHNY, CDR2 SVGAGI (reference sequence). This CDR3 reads CASSPSTGIPRTDTQYF. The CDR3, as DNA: TGTGCCAGCAGTCCCTCGACTGGGATCCCCCGCACAGATACGCAGTATTTT.

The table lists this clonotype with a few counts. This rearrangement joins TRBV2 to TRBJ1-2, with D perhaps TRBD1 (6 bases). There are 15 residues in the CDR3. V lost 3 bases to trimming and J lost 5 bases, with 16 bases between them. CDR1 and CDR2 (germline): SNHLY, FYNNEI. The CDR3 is CASSDETRTAYGYTF. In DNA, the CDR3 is TGTGCCAGCAGTGACGAAACCCGGACAGCTTATGGCTACACCTTC.

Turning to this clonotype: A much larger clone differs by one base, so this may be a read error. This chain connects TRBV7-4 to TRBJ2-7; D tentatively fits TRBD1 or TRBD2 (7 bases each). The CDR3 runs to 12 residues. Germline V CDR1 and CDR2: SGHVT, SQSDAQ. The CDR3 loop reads CACSQGGREQYF. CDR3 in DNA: TGTGCCTGCAGCCAGGGGGGGCGCGAGCAGTACTTC.

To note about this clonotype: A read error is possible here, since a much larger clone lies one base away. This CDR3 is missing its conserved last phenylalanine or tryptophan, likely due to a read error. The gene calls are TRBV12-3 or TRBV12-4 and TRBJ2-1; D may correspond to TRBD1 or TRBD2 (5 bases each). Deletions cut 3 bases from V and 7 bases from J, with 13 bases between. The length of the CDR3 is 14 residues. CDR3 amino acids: CASSFRDGMNEQFL. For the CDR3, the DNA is TGTGCCAGCAGTTTCCGGGACGGGATGAATGAGCAGTTCTTA.

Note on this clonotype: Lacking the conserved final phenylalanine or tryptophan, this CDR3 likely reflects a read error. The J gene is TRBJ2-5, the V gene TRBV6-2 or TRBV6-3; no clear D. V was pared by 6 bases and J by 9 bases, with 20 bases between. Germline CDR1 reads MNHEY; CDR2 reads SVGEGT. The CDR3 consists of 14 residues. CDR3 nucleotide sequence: TGTGCCAGCAGAGAGGACGGGCCTTCGGTGGCCCAGTACTTA. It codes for CASREDGPSVAQYL.

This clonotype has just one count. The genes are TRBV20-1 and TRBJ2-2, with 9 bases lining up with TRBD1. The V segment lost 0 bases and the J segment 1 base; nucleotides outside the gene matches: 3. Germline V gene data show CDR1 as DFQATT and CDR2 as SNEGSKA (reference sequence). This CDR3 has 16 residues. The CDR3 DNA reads TGCAGTGCTAGAGAACCGGGACAGGGGAACACCGGGGAGCTGTTTTTT. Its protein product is CSAREPGQGNTGELFF.

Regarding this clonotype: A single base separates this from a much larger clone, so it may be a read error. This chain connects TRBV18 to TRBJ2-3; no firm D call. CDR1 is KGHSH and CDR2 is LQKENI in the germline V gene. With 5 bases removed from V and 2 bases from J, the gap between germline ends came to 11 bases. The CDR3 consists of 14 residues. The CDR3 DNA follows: TGTGCCAGCTCAACAAGACGGAACACAGATACGCAGTATTTT. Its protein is CASSTRRNTDTQYF.

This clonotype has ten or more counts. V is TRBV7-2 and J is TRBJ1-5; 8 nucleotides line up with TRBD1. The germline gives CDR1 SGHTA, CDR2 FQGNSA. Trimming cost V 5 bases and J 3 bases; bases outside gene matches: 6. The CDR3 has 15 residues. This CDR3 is CASSEKDRDNQPQHF. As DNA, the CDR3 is TGTGCCAGCAGCGAGAAGGACAGGGACAATCAGCCCCAGCATTTT.

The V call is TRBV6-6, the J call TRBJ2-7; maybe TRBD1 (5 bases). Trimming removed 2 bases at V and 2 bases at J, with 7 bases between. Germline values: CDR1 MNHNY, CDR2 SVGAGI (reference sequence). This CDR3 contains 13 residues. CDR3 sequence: CASSYGATYEQYF. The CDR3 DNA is TGTGCCAGCAGTTACGGGGCGACCTACGAGCAGTACTTC.

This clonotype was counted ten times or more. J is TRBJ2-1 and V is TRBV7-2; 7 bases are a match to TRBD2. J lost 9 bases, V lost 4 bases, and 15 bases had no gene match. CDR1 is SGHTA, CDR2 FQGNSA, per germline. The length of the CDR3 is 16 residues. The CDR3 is CASSSRWASGGREQFF. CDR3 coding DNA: TGTGCCAGCAGCTCCCGGTGGGCTAGCGGTGGTCGTGAGCAGTTCTTC.

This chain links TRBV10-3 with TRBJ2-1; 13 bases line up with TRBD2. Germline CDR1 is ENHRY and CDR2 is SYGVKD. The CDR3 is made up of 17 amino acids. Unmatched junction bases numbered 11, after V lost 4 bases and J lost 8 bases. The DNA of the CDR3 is TGTGCCATCAGTGTCGGACTAGCGGGGGTCGGGAGGGATGAGCAGTTCTTC. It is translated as CAISVGLAGVGRDEQFF.

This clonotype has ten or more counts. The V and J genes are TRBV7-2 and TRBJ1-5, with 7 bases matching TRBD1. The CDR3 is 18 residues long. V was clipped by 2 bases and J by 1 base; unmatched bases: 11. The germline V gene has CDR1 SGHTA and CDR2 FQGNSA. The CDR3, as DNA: TGTGCCAGCAGCTTAAGCCCTCACAGGGGATCGAGCAATCAGCCCCAGCATTTT. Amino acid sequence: CASSLSPHRGSSNQPQHF.

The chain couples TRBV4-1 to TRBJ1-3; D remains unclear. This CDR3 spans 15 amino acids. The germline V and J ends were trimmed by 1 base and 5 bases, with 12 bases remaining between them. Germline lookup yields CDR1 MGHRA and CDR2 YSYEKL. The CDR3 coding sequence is TGCGCCAGCAGCCAAGGGACCATTTCTAGAAACACCATATATTTT. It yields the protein CASSQGTISRNTIYF.

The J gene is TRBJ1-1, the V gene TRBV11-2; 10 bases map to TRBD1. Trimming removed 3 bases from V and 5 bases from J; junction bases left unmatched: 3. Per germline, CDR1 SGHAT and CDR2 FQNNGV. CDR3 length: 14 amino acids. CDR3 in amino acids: CASSFDRGHTEAFF. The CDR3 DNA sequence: TGTGCCAGCAGCTTTGACAGGGGGCATACTGAAGCTTTCTTT.

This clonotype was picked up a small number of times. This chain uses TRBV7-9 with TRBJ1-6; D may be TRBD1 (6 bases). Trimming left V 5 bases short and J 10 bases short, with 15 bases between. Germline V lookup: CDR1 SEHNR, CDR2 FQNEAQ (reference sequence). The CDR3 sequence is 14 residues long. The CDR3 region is CASSQPGGRSPLHF. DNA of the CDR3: TGTGCCAGCAGCCAACCTGGGGGGCGATCACCCCTCCACTTT. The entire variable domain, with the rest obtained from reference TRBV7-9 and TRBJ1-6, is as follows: DTGVSQNPRHKITKRGQNVTFRCDPISEHNRLYWYRQTLGQGPEFLTYFQNEAQLEKSRLLSDRFSAERPKGSFSTLEIQRTEQGDSAMYLCASSQPGGRSPLHFGNGTRLTVT.

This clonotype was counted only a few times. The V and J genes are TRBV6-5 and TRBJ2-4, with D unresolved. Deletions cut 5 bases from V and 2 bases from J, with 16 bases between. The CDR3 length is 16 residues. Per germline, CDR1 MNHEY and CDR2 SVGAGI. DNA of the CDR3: TGTGCCAGCAGTCTCACAGATCCTCTTACCAAAAACATTCAGTACTTC. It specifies CASSLTDPLTKNIQYF.

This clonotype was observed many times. In DNA form, the CDR3 reads TGTGCCAGCAGCCCGAACTCCGGGACGGCTGGAAACACCATATATTTT. Protein: CASSPNSGTAGNTIYF. V gene TRBV7-6 combines with J gene TRBJ1-3; possibly TRBD1 for D (5 bases). There are 16 residues in the CDR3. Trimming removed 5 bases from V and 2 bases from J, with 16 bases in between. Germline CDR1 SGHVS, CDR2 FNYEAQ. The whole variable domain, filled in from reference TRBV7-6 and TRBJ1-3, reads GAGVSQSPRYKVTKRGQDVALRCDPISGHVSLYWYRQALGQGPEFLTYFNYEAQQDKSGLPNDRFSAERPEGSISTLTIQRTEQRDSAMYRCASSPNSGTAGNTIYFGEGSWLTVV.

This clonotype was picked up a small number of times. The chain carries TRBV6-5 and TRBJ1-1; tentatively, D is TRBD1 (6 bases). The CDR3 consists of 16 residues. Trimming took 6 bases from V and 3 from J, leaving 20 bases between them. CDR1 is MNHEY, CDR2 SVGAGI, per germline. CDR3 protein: CASSQRRLGGHTEAFF. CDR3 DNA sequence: TGTGCCAGCAGCCAACGTCGGTTGGGGGGCCACACTGAAGCTTTCTTT.

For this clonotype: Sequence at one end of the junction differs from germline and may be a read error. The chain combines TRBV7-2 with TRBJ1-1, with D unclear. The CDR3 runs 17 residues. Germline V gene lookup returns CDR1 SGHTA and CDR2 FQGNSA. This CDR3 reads CDSSLVPRQILNTEAFF. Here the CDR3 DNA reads TGTGACAGCAGCTTAGTACCCCGACAAATCTTGAACACTGAAGCTTTCTTT.

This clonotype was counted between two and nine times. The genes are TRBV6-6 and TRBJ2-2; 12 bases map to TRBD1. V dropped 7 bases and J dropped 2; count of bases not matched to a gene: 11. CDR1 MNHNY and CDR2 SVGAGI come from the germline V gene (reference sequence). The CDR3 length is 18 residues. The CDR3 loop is CASIAGTGGASNTGELFF. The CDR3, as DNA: TGTGCCAGCATAGCCGGGACAGGGGGCGCATCCAACACCGGGGAGCTGTTTTTT.

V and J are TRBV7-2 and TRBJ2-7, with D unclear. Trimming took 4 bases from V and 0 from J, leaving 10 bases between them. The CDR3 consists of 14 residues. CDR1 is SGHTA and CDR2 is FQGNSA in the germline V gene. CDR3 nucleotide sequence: TGTGCCAGCAGCTCAAAAAGAAGCTCCTACGAGCAGTACTTC. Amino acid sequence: CASSSKRSSYEQYF.

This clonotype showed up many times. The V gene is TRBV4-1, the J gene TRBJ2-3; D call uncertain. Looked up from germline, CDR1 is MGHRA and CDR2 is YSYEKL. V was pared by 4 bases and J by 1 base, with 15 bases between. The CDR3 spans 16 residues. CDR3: CASSRRWFRGTDTQYF. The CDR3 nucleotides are TGCGCCAGCAGCCGCCGCTGGTTCAGAGGCACAGATACGCAGTATTTT.

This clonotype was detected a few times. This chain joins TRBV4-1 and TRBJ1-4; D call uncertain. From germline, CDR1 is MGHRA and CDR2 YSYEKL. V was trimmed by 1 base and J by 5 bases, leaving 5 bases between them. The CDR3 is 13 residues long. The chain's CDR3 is CASSQALNEKLFF. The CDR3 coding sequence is TGCGCCAGCAGCCAAGCCCTAAATGAAAAACTGTTTTTT.

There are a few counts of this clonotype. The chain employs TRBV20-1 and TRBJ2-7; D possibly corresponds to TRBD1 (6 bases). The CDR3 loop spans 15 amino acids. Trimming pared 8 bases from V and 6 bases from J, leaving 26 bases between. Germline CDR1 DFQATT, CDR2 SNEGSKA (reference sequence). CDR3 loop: CSSPSGQGKGGEQYF. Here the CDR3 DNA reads TGCAGTTCCCCCTCGGGGCAGGGGAAGGGCGGCGAGCAGTACTTC.